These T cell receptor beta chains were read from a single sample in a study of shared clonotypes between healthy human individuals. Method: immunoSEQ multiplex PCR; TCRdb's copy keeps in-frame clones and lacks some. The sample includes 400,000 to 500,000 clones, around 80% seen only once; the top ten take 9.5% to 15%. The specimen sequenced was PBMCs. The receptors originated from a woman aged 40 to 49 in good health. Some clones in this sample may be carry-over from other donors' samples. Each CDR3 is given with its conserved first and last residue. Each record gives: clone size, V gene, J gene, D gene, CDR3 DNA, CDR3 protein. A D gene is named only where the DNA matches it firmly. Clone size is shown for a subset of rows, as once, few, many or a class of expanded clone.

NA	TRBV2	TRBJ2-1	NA	TGTGCCAGCAGTGAAGGGAGGGGACCCTACAATGAGCAGTTCTTC	CASSEGRGPYNEQFF
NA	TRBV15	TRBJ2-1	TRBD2	TGTGCCACCAGCAGACCGGGACTAGCGGCTTCCTACAATGAGCAGTTCTTC	CATSRPGLAASYNEQFF
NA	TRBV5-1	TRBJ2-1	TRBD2	TGCGCCAGCTACCGGACTAGCGCCCTCTTCATCAATGAGCAGTTCTTC	CASYRTSALFINEQFF
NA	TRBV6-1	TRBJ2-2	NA	TGTGCCAGCAGTGACGGGCCCTTAAGCACCGGGGAGCTGTTTTTT	CASSDGPLSTGELFF
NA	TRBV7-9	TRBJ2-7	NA	TGTGCCAGCAGCTTAGCGCCCGGGGTCGAGCAGTACTTC	CASSLAPGVEQYF
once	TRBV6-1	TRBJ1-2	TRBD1	TGTGCCAGCAGTAGCCGACAGGGGGTCTATGGCTACACCTTC	CASSSRQGVYGYTF
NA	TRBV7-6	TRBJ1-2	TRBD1	TGTGCCGTCATGAAACAGGGGGCGAAGCTTGGCTACACCTTC	CAVMKQGAKLGYTF
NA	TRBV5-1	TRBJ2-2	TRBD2	TGCGCCACCAGACCAGCGGGAGAGGATACCGGGGAGCTGTTTTTT	CATRPAGEDTGELFF
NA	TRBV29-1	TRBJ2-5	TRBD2	TGCAGCGTTGCAAACGTTTGGACTAGCGGGAGAGAGACCCAGTACTTC	CSVANVWTSGRETQYF
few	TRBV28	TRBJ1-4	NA	TGTGCCAGCAGTTGGGGGTTGGTAACTAATGAAAAACTGTTTTTT	CASSWGLVTNEKLFF
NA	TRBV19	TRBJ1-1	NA	TGTGCCAGTAGTAGGGGGCAACAGGGCGCTGAAGCTTTCTTT	CASSRGQQGAEAFF
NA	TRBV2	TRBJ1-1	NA	TGTGCCAGCAGATCCAGGAGAACTAACACTGAAGCTTTCTTT	CASRSRRTNTEAFF
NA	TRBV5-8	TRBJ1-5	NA	TGTGCCAGCAGCCTGACGCCCCAGCATTTT	CASSLTPQHF
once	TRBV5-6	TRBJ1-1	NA	TGTGCCACCCTCGCGTGGGGGTCCCAGGGGTACACTGAAGCTTTCTTT	CATLAWGSQGYTEAFF
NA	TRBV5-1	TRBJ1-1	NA	TGCGCCAGCAGCTCGGGGCCGGGGACTGAAGCTTTCTTT	CASSSGPGTEAFF
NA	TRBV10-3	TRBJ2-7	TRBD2	TGTGCCATCAAACGAGGGACTAGCGGGGGGAAGGACGAGCAGTACTTC	CAIKRGTSGGKDEQYF
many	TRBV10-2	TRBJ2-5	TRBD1	TGCGCCAGCAGTGCCCTACCCCCACAGGGGGAGGAGACCCAGTACTTC	CASSALPPQGEETQYF
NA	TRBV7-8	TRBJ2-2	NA	TGTGCCAGCAGGCGGACCAGCGCGAACACCGGGGAGCTGTTTTTT	CASRRTSANTGELFF
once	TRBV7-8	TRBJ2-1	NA	TGTGCCAGCAGCTTAGTTTTTCCAGGGGTGACCAATGAGCAGTTCTTC	CASSLVFPGVTNEQFF
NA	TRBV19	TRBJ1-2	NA	TGTGCCAGTAGTATTAGTACCCCGCGGACCGCCGCGTCCTATGGCTACACCTTC	CASSISTPRTAASYGYTF
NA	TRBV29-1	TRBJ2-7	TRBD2	TGCAGCGTAACAGGAGACGGGGGGGAGCAGTACTTC	CSVTGDGGEQYF
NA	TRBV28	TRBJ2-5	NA	TGTGCCAGCAGTTTATGGGACCTCAGGGCGCGGGAGACCCAGTACTTC	CASSLWDLRARETQYF
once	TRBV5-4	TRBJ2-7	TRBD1	TGTGCCAGCACCATCGACAGGGTCTCCTACGAGCAGTACTTC	CASTIDRVSYEQYF
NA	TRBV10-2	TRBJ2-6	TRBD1	TGCGCCAGCAGTGGGGGGGACAGGGGCTCTGGGGCCAACGTCCTGACTTTC	CASSGGDRGSGANVLTF
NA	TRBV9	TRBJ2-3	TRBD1	TGTGCCAGCAGCCCCCGGACAGGGGAGGGCACAGATACGCAGTATTTT	CASSPRTGEGTDTQYF
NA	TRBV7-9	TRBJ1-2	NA	TGTGCCAGCAGCCCCTCGGTGGGAGGGTTCGGATATGGCTACACCTTC	CASSPSVGGFGYGYTF